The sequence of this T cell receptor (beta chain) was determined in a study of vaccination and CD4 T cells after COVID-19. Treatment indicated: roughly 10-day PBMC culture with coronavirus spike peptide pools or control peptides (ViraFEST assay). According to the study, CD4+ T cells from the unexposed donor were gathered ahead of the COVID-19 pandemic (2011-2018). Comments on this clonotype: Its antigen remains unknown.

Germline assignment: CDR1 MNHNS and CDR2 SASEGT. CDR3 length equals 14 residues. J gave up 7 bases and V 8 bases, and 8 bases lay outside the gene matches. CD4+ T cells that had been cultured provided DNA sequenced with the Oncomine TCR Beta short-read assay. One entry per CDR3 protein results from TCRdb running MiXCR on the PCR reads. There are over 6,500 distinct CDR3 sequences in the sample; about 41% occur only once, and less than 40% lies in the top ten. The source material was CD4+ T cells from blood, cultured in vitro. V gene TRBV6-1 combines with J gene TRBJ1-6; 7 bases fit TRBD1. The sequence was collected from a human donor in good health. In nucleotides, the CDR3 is TGTGCCAGCCGGGACGGGACAGCGAATTCACCCCTCCACTTT. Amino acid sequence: CASRDGTANSPLHF.